These 14 T cell receptor beta chains came from one sample sequenced in a study of T cell responses to AZD1222 COVID-19 vaccine (dated by TCRdb to about 2021). The library came from the immunoSEQ multiplex PCR assay. The source is immuneACCESS, and TCRdb retained only in-frame sequences with V and J called. Part of the clones is not carried over; for the studies checked, unresolved V genes explain less than half of this, and the remainder is unexplained. Across this sample there are 15,000 to 18,000 clones, with about 87% seen only once. The top ten clonotypes cover 2.9% of the sample. Sample time point, as interpreted from the label and publication: about 28 days (+/-7) after the second vaccine dose. The sequences come from peripheral blood, collected 28 days after the second AZD1222 dose. These receptors were taken from an adult who received the AZD1222 COVID-19 vaccine.

Only one count was recorded for this clone. The chain has TRBV5-1 and TRBJ2-7; D is possibly TRBD1 (6 bases). Germline V gene sequence: CDR1 SGHRS, CDR2 YFSETQ. Trimming took off 3 bases at V and 3 bases at J, with 10 bases between the two ends. The CDR3 totals 13 residues. The CDR3 sequence: CASSSGQIYEQYF. The CDR3 bases are TGCGCCAGCAGCTCCGGACAGATCTACGAGCAGTACTTC.

The genes are TRBV28 and TRBJ1-1; D possibly corresponds to TRBD1 (5 bases). V lost 6 bases, J lost 5 bases, and 13 bases lay in between. The CDR3 has 13 residues. Germline V gives CDR1 MDHEN, CDR2 SYDVKM. The CDR3 region is CASSRQRTTEAFF. The CDR3 DNA follows: TGTGCCAGCAGCAGACAGAGAACGACTGAAGCTTTCTTT.

In this sample, this clone turned up a few times. This chain connects TRBV1 to TRBJ2-7; TRBD2 is taken as the D call from the table, unchecked against the DNA. TRBV1 is an annotated pseudogene. The CDR3 spans 16 residues. CDR3 residues: CTSSQENVPIYYEQYF. CDR3 DNA sequence: TGCACCAGCAGCCAAGAGAACGTACCTATTTACTACGAGCAGTACTTC.

This clone was seen just once. The chain links TRBV27 to TRBJ1-3; D is undetermined. The CDR3 length is 16 residues. V lost 2 bases, J lost 3 bases, and 14 bases lay in between. Germline lookup yields CDR1 MNHEY and CDR2 SMNVEV (reference sequence). The CDR3 loop is CASSLGPTLGGNTIYF. The CDR3 nucleotides read TGTGCCAGCAGTTTAGGGCCAACGCTTGGTGGAAACACCATATATTTT.

The chain joins TRBV5-6 to TRBJ2-7; D not resolved. Trimming removed 5 bases at V and 5 bases at J, with 20 bases between. This CDR3 has 15 residues. Germline assignment: CDR1 SGHDT and CDR2 YYEEEE. CDR3 DNA sequence: TGTGCCAGCAGTCCGACGCCTGGTGTGACGAACGAGCAGTACTTC. This encodes CASSPTPGVTNEQYF.

The chain is built from TRBV29-1 and TRBJ1-1, with D perhaps TRBD1 (5 bases). CDR1 SQVTM and CDR2 ANQGSEA come from the germline V gene. Trimming pared 6 bases from V and 3 bases from J, leaving 11 bases between. The CDR3 extends over 12 amino acids. CDR3 nucleotides: TGCAGCGTCCGGGACGGGTACACTGAAGCTTTCTTT. Translation: CSVRDGYTEAFF.

This chain uses TRBV5-1 with TRBJ1-1; tentatively, D is TRBD1 (6 bases). CDR3 length: 16 residues. Trimming left V 3 bases short and J 2 bases short, with 17 bases between. Germline lookup yields CDR1 SGHRS and CDR2 YFSETQ. CDR3 DNA sequence: TGCGCCAGCAGCTATGGAGACAGAGGGGGAAACACTGAAGCTTTCTTT. Protein sequence: CASSYGDRGGNTEAFF.

This chain uses TRBV18 with TRBJ1-4; D gene uncertain. Germline V lookup: CDR1 KGHSH, CDR2 LQKENI. CDR3 length: 16 residues. The V end was cut by 1 base, the J end by 1 base, with 10 bases between. The CDR3 loop reads CASSPRRAGTNEKLFF. CDR3 DNA sequence: TGTGCCAGCTCACCACGGAGGGCCGGAACTAATGAAAAACTGTTTTTT.

The chain is built from TRBV9 and TRBJ2-5, with a tentative D call TRBD1 (5 bases). The CDR3 covers 13 residues. Germline CDR1 is SGDLS and CDR2 is YYNGEE. V was trimmed by 6 bases and J by 1 base, leaving 10 bases between them. In DNA, the CDR3 is TGTGCCAGCACCGACAGCTTCCAAGAGACCCAGTACTTC. This gives the protein CASTDSFQETQYF.

This clone was recorded a few times. The rearrangement joins TRBV10-3 to TRBJ1-6; TRBD1 matches 12 bases. The germline V gene encodes CDR1 ENHRY and CDR2 SYGVKD. The CDR3 consists of 15 residues. J was trimmed by 10 bases and V by 6 bases; bases with no gene match: 7. This CDR3 reads CAIREGGTGGSPLHF. The DNA for the CDR3 is TGTGCCATCAGGGAGGGAGGGACAGGGGGCTCACCCCTCCACTTT.

This rearrangement joins TRBV13 to TRBJ1-1; possibly TRBD1 for D (5 bases). V shed 6 bases and J shed 6 bases, with 17 bases lying between them. From germline, CDR1 is PRHDT and CDR2 FYEKMQ (reference sequence). The CDR3 has 14 amino acids. CDR3 region: CASRWRGQGAEAFF. For the CDR3, the DNA is TGTGCCAGCAGGTGGAGGGGCCAAGGGGCTGAAGCTTTCTTT.

The chain couples TRBV6-5 to TRBJ2-1, with D possibly matching TRBD2 (6 bases). The CDR3 sequence is 15 residues long. Per germline, CDR1 MNHEY and CDR2 SVGAGI. Trimming removed 3 bases at V and 4 bases at J, with 13 bases between. Written as DNA, the CDR3 is TGTGCCAGCAGTTATTCGGCTAGCGCGTACAATGAGCAGTTCTTC. It yields the protein CASSYSASAYNEQFF.

This clone was seen a single time. The chain uses TRBV3-1 (or the pseudogene TRBV3-2) and TRBJ1-6, with TRBD1 as a possible D gene (6 bases). The CDR3 has 14 residues. CDR1 and CDR2 from the germline V gene are LGHDT and YNNKEL (reference sequence). V gave up 6 bases and J gave up 11 bases, with 17 bases separating them. Here the CDR3 reads CASREGGLSAPLHF. In nucleotides, the CDR3 is TGTGCCAGCAGGGAGGGGGGGCTTTCGGCACCCCTCCACTTT.

The chain carries TRBV4-2 and TRBJ2-1, with 12 bases fitting TRBD2. Germline V CDR1 and CDR2: LGHNA, YNFKEQ. The CDR3 is 15 amino acids. The trim removed 4 bases at V and 11 bases at J, leaving 9 bases unmatched. The CDR3 spells CASSPRLAGEDKQFF. CDR3 coding DNA: TGTGCCAGCAGCCCCCGACTAGCGGGGGAGGATAAGCAGTTCTTC.